The rows below give T cell receptor beta chains drawn from one sample of a study of a mutant IDH1 vaccine in newly diagnosed glioma. The data were produced by immunoSEQ multiplex PCR, yet TCRdb's version contains in-frame clones alone and is incomplete. This sample carries about 56,000 clones, 80% to 85% of them seen once, and the ten largest clones take about 3.3%. No antigen has been identified for these receptors. Material: PBMCs, obtained from a glioma patient whose treatment included an IDH1 peptide vaccine. The receptors were sampled from a woman aged 45-60 years with glioma. Both conserved end residues are trimmed from each CDR3. The order of the fields is V gene, CDR3 protein.

>TRBV4-3
ASSQVSEGWPLH
>TRBV4-1
ASSQGDPRAPLH
>TRBV9
ASSVTSFYEQY
>TRBV4-2
ASSQLSSGGYEQY
>TRBV7-2
ASSPPVDRASF
>TRBV14
ASSLGTGNPPLH
>TRBV7-9
ASSHPPQGGTEAF
>TRBV6-5
ASSYTKGYGYEQY
>TRBV5-1
ASSLDTGGYT
>TRBV6-1
ASSERDNNYGYT
>TRBV4-1
ASSLGQGTEAF
>TRBV7-2
ASRPGQGKRNTEAF
>TRBV5-5
ASSFGVGTEAF
>TRBV9
ASSVDRSSGNTIY
>TRBV5-1
ASSLGSERSPLH
>TRBV7-2
ASTNSTDTQY
>TRBV2
ASSESGFSYEQY
>TRBV7-9
ASSLGRGLHEQY
>TRBV6-6
AGKTGGRETQY
>TRBV28
ASSQDEPVLH
>TRBV9
ASSGPDTQY